Each of the 15 T cell receptor beta chains below was sequenced from the same sample in a study of cytomegalovirus exposure and HLA in healthy donors. Vbeta (60) and Jbeta (13) primers were used in the PCR. Measured with immunoSEQ multiplex PCR; TCRdb has only the in-frame clones, and not every one. The top ten clones hold approximately 5.3% of a sample with 200,000 to 300,000 clones, about 81% of them seen once. Source material: PBMCs. All receptors come from a middle-aged woman in good health and CMV-seropositive.

The chain employs TRBV9 and TRBJ2-1, with 10 bases matching TRBD2. Germline V CDR1 and CDR2: SGDLS, YYNGEE. CDR3 size: 15 residues. V shed 4 bases and J 8 bases; nucleotides not matched to a gene: 9. The CDR3 sequence is CASSTAGGLRDEQFF. The CDR3 DNA reads as TGTGCCAGCAGCACAGCGGGGGGGCTAAGAGATGAGCAGTTCTTC.

This clone occurred once. V is TRBV29-1 and J is TRBJ2-1; tentatively, D is TRBD1 (7 bases). The germline CDR1 and CDR2 sequences are SQVTM and ANQGSEA. This CDR3 contains 12 residues. V lost 7 bases and J 3 bases, leaving 10 bases between the germline ends. DNA for the CDR3: TGCAGCGGGAGGGACAGCTACAATGAGCAGTTCTTC. Encoded protein: CSGRDSYNEQFF.

Here the CDR3 DNA reads TGCGCCAGCAGCCAACAAGGGACAGGGGATTACGAGCAGTACTTC. It is translated as CASSQQGTGDYEQYF. The gene calls are TRBV4-1 and TRBJ2-7; TRBD1 matches at 10 bases. The CDR3 covers 15 residues. With V trimmed by 2 bases and J by 4 bases, 5 bases remained unmatched. Per the germline V gene, CDR1 is MGHRA and CDR2 is YSYEKL.

The gene calls are TRBV28 and TRBJ2-2, with 12 positions matching TRBD1. Germline-derived CDR1 and CDR2 are MDHEN and SYDVKM. The CDR3 consists of 17 residues. Trimming removed 4 bases from V and 5 bases from J; junction bases left unmatched: 8. CDR3 amino acids: CASSSGGTGGFTGELFF. DNA for the CDR3: TGTGCCAGCAGTTCTGGAGGGACAGGGGGCTTTACCGGGGAGCTGTTTTTT.

The gene calls are TRBV7-6 and TRBJ1-4, with D possibly matching TRBD1 (5 bases). The CDR3 runs to 13 residues. Trimming pared 6 bases from V and 14 bases from J, leaving 19 bases between. The germline V gene has CDR1 SGHVS and CDR2 FNYEAQ. The CDR3 DNA reads TGTGCCAGCAGTCACCGGGACGGGGGGTCCCTGTTTTTT. It specifies CASSHRDGGSLFF.

This clone was counted a single time. The chain uses TRBV10-3 and TRBJ1-2, with a possible D match to TRBD1 (6 bases). This CDR3 has 13 amino acids. Germline lookup yields CDR1 ENHRY and CDR2 SYGVKD. V lost 3 bases and J 3 bases, leaving 8 bases between the germline ends. Here the CDR3 reads CAISDNRDYGYTF. The CDR3 DNA reads TGTGCCATCAGTGACAACAGGGACTATGGCTACACCTTC.

The genes are TRBV2 and TRBJ2-1, with D perhaps TRBD2 (6 bases). The CDR3 contains 13 residues. Germline CDR1 reads SNHLY; CDR2 reads FYNNEI. The germline V and J ends were trimmed by 7 bases and 4 bases, with 11 bases remaining between them. The CDR3 reads CASTDSGYNEQFF. The CDR3 DNA reads as TGTGCCAGCACCGACAGCGGGTACAATGAGCAGTTCTTC.

V gene TRBV6-6 combines with J gene TRBJ2-7, with TRBD2 matching 7 bases. The CDR3 extends over 13 amino acids. J was trimmed by 3 bases and V by 5 bases; bases with no gene match: 4. Germline CDR1 reads MNHNY; CDR2 reads SVGAGI (reference sequence). DNA of the CDR3: TGTGCCAGCAGTGTCCGGGACTACTACGAGCAGTACTTC. It encodes CASSVRDYYEQYF.

In its sample, this clone was seen once. The chain employs TRBV6-1 and TRBJ2-4; D may be TRBD2 (5 bases). This CDR3 has 15 amino acids. V was clipped by 2 bases and J by 2 bases, with 10 bases between them. The germline V gene has CDR1 MNHNS and CDR2 SASEGT. The CDR3: CASSEITGSKNIQYF. Here the CDR3 DNA reads TGTGCCAGCAGTGAAATCACGGGGTCCAAAAACATTCAGTACTTC.

CDR3 coding DNA: TGTGCCAGCAGTTACGATGGGGGACACTCTGGAAACACCATATATTTT. As protein: CASSYDGGHSGNTIYF. This chain connects TRBV6-5 to TRBJ1-3, with D possibly being TRBD1 (6 bases). This CDR3 has 16 amino acids. V was trimmed by 2 bases and J by 0 bases, leaving 11 bases between them. Per germline, CDR1 MNHEY and CDR2 SVGAGI.

The chain uses TRBV5-5 and TRBJ2-7; unclear D gene. Per the germline V gene, CDR1 is SGHKS and CDR2 is YYEKEE (reference sequence). This CDR3 region has 16 residues. V lost 6 bases, J lost 0 bases, and 19 bases lay in between. CDR3 sequence (DNA): TGTGCCAGCACCATAACCCCAGGTCGATTCTCCTACGAGCAGTACTTC. As protein: CASTITPGRFSYEQYF.

The chain carries TRBV7-6 and TRBJ2-1; the D gene is possibly TRBD1 (5 bases). Germline V lookup: CDR1 SGHVS, CDR2 FNYEAQ. The CDR3 length is 13 residues. Trimming left V 2 bases short and J 4 bases short, with 6 bases between. The CDR3 DNA is TGTGCCAGCAGCTTACAGGGATACAATGAGCAGTTCTTC. Translated, it gives CASSLQGYNEQFF.

J is TRBJ1-1 and V is TRBV29-1; D remains unclear. The germline V and J ends were trimmed by 7 bases and 0 bases, with 12 bases remaining between them. CDR1 is SQVTM and CDR2 is ANQGSEA in the germline V gene. This CDR3 has 13 residues. CDR3 in amino acids: CSAKGSMNTEAFF. The CDR3 region has the DNA TGCAGCGCAAAAGGGAGTATGAACACTGAAGCTTTCTTT.

This CDR3 reads CASSYGGQSNQPQHF. DNA of the CDR3: TGTGCCAGCAGTTATGGGGGACAGTCTAATCAGCCCCAGCATTTT. The chain combines TRBV6-5 with TRBJ1-5; 7 positions agree with TRBD1. V dropped 3 bases and J dropped 4; count of bases not matched to a gene: 6. The germline V gene has CDR1 MNHEY and CDR2 SVGAGI. This CDR3 has 15 residues.

The CDR3 here is CASSLGGGQSYEQYF. The CDR3 nucleotides read TGTGCCAGCAGCTTGGGAGGAGGGCAGAGCTACGAGCAGTACTTC. The chain has TRBV5-4 and TRBJ2-7, with TRBD2 as a possible D gene (6 bases). V dropped 0 bases and J dropped 3 bases, with 13 bases sitting between them. The CDR3 consists of 15 residues. Germline CDR1 SGHNT, CDR2 YYREEE (reference sequence).